These 22 T cell receptor beta chains were all obtained from the same sample, sequenced in a study of radiotherapy plus CTLA-4 blockade in lung cancer. TCRdb's copy holds only in-frame clones and misses some; the assay was immunoSEQ multiplex PCR. The sample holds about 80,000 clones, about four fifths seen once. This sample comprised peripheral blood, obtained from a patient treated with radiotherapy plus ipilimumab. The receptors here all came from a human donor with non-small cell lung cancer who had stable disease on radiotherapy plus ipilimumab.

In its sample, this clone was seen once. This chain uses TRBV11-2 with TRBJ2-7; TRBD1 matches at 7 bases. This CDR3 spans 14 amino acids. V dropped 5 bases and J dropped 3; count of bases not matched to a gene: 7. From germline, CDR1 is SGHAT and CDR2 FQNNGV. CDR3 region: CASSARQGSYEQYF. As DNA, the CDR3 is TGTGCCAGCAGCGCCCGACAGGGTAGCTACGAGCAGTACTTC.

This rearrangement joins TRBV19 to TRBJ2-1; possibly TRBD1 for D (6 bases). The germline gives CDR1 LNHDA, CDR2 SQIVND (reference sequence). The CDR3 is 13 residues long. V was pared by 10 bases and J by 4 bases, with 14 bases between. CDR3 coding DNA: TGTGCCACTAACCTGGGACAATACAATGAGCAGTTCTTC. Translation gives CATNLGQYNEQFF.

The chain links TRBV18 to TRBJ1-1; weak D call: TRBD1 (5 bases). V was pared by 1 base and J by 4 bases, with 10 bases between. Per germline, CDR1 KGHSH and CDR2 LQKENI. The CDR3 length is 14 residues. The CDR3 spells CASSPLRAGTEAFF. CDR3 nucleotide sequence: TGTGCCAGCTCACCACTCAGGGCGGGCACTGAAGCTTTCTTT.

This clone was seen a single time. CDR3 nucleotide sequence: TGTGCCAGCAGTTACTCTGGGTCAACTAATGAAAAACTGTTTTTT. Amino acid sequence: CASSYSGSTNEKLFF. This chain connects TRBV6-5 to TRBJ1-4; D not certain. From germline, CDR1 is MNHEY and CDR2 SVGAGI. The CDR3 extends over 15 amino acids. The V end lost 0 bases, the J end lost 0 bases, and 5 bases lay between the germline ends.

The CDR3 DNA reads TGTGCCAGCAGCCAGACAGAACTCAACACTGAAGCTTTCTTT. This translates into CASSQTELNTEAFF. The chain joins TRBV5-5 to TRBJ1-1; D perhaps matches TRBD1 (5 bases). The CDR3 sequence is 14 residues long. Trimming removed 4 bases from V and 2 bases from J, with 12 bases in between. Looked up from germline, CDR1 is SGHKS and CDR2 is YYEKEE (reference sequence).

This chain uses TRBV27 with TRBJ2-7; the match to TRBD2 covers 12 bases. CDR1 is MNHEY and CDR2 is SMNVEV in the germline V gene (reference sequence). This CDR3 is built from 18 residues. V was clipped by 6 bases and J by 4 bases; unmatched bases: 16. The CDR3, as DNA: TGTGCCAGCAGCTCCCCCGGCCGGACTAGCGGGAATTCATACGAGCAGTACTTC. It codes for CASSSPGRTSGNSYEQYF.

This clone was seen at least ten times. The chain joins TRBV21-1 to TRBJ2-7; the table calls TRBD1, which could not be checked here. TRBV21-1 is shown as a pseudogene. The CDR3 covers 11 residues. CDR3 nucleotides: TGTGCCAGCAGCAACAGGGACGAGCAGTACTTC. Its translation is CASSNRDEQYF.

This sequence joins TRBV5-1 and TRBJ1-4; D gene uncertain. The CDR3 length is 15 residues. CDR1 and CDR2 from the germline V gene are SGHRS and YFSETQ. V dropped 0 bases and J dropped 7 bases, with 13 bases sitting between them. CDR3 in DNA: TGCGCCAGCAGCTTGGCCCCCCAACCAAGTGAAAAACTGTTTTTT. Its translation is CASSLAPQPSEKLFF.

The gene calls are TRBV7-9 and TRBJ1-6, with 8 bases identical to TRBD1. CDR1 is SEHNR and CDR2 is FQNEAQ in the germline V gene (reference sequence). This CDR3 spans 16 amino acids. With V trimmed by 5 bases and J by 7 bases, 10 bases remained unmatched. Here the CDR3 reads CASSPQGAQPNSPLHF. CDR3 DNA sequence: TGTGCCAGCAGCCCCCAGGGGGCACAACCCAATTCACCCCTCCACTTT.

Regarding this clone: In this CDR3 the conserved last residue, phenylalanine or tryptophan, is missing, so a read error is likely. The chain is built from TRBV2 and TRBJ1-1, with D unresolved. The length of the CDR3 is 15 residues. V shed 1 base and J shed 1 base, with 10 bases lying between them. The germline gives CDR1 SNHLY, CDR2 FYNNEI. CDR3 amino acids: CASSEDGQRNTEAFL. CDR3 sequence (DNA): TGTGCCAGCAGTGAAGATGGTCAGAGGAACACTGAAGCTTTCCTT.

This chain links TRBV7-8 with TRBJ1-3; D is ambiguous. Germline V gives CDR1 SGHVS, CDR2 FQNEAQ. The ends were cut back, 8 bases at V and 0 bases at J, with 20 bases in the middle. The CDR3 spans 17 residues. The CDR3 loop is CASASVQRQRSGNTIYF. As DNA, the CDR3 is TGTGCCAGCGCTAGTGTCCAGAGGCAGCGCTCTGGAAACACCATATATTTT. The full variable domain, with the rest looked up from reference TRBV7-8 and TRBJ1-3, is GAGVSQSPRYKVAKRGQDVALRCDPISGHVSLFWYQQALGQGPEFLTYFQNEAQLDKSGLPSDRFFAERPEGSVSTLKIQRTQQEDSAVYLCASASVQRQRSGNTIYFGEGSWLTVV.

The chain couples TRBV14 to TRBJ1-1; unclear D gene. This CDR3 contains 14 residues. V gave up 0 bases and J gave up 2 bases, with 7 bases separating them. Germline values: CDR1 SGHDN, CDR2 FVKESK. The CDR3 DNA reads TGTGCCAGCAGCCAAGAGATGATCAACACTGAAGCTTTCTTT. Amino acid sequence: CASSQEMINTEAFF.

V usage is TRBV4-1 and J usage is TRBJ2-7, with 7 bases that match TRBD1. CDR3 length equals 13 residues. V dropped 0 bases and J dropped 12; count of bases not matched to a gene: 8. Germline V gene data show CDR1 as MGHRA and CDR2 as YSYEKL. CDR3 coding DNA: TGCGCCAGCAGCCAAGATCCGACAGGGATAAGGTACTTC. It is translated as CASSQDPTGIRYF.

This chain joins TRBV6-1 and TRBJ2-5, with D perhaps matching TRBD1 (5 bases). This CDR3 region has 13 residues. CDR1 and CDR2 (germline): MNHNS, SASEGT. V was cut by 4 bases and J by 4 bases, with 10 bases left in between. CDR3 protein: CASSVAGRETQYF. The CDR3, as DNA: TGTGCCAGCAGTGTCGCAGGGCGAGAGACCCAGTACTTC.

The V call is TRBV7-9, the J call TRBJ2-3; no clear D. Trimming pared 3 bases from V and 10 bases from J, leaving 17 bases between. There are 14 residues in the CDR3. Germline V gene lookup returns CDR1 SEHNR and CDR2 FQNEAQ (reference sequence). The CDR3 region is CASSFGDARSAQYF. The CDR3 coding sequence is TGTGCCAGCAGCTTTGGAGACGCTAGATCCGCGCAGTATTTT.

The genes are TRBV28 and TRBJ1-4; D is unclear. Germline CDR1 and CDR2: MDHEN and SYDVKM. The CDR3 loop spans 13 amino acids. Trimming removed 5 bases from V and 4 bases from J, with 8 bases in between. The CDR3 sequence: CASSQYSNEKLFF. CDR3 coding DNA: TGTGCCAGCAGTCAATACAGTAATGAAAAACTGTTTTTT.

The rearrangement joins TRBV5-1 to TRBJ2-2, with TRBD1 matching 8 bases. Trimming at V came to 3 bases and at J to 3 bases, leaving 4 bases not matched to a gene. Germline CDR1 SGHRS, CDR2 YFSETQ. The CDR3 covers 15 residues. In nucleotides, the CDR3 is TGCGCCAGCAGCTCCAGGGGGCTAGACACCGGGGAGCTGTTTTTT. It translates to CASSSRGLDTGELFF.

This clone is a singleton in its sample. This chain connects TRBV29-1 to TRBJ1-1; perhaps TRBD1 as D (6 bases). Trimming took off 4 bases at V and 0 bases at J, with 9 bases between the two ends. Germline loops: CDR1 SQVTM, CDR2 ANQGSEA. The CDR3 totals 13 residues. CDR3 residues: CSVGGALNTEAFF. CDR3 coding DNA: TGCAGCGTTGGGGGGGCATTGAACACTGAAGCTTTCTTT.

This clone was observed once. The V gene is TRBV7-9, the J gene TRBJ2-1; D tentatively fits TRBD1 or TRBD2 (7 bases each). This CDR3 region has 15 residues. The V end lost 5 bases, the J end lost 5 bases, and 16 bases lay between the germline ends. Looked up from germline, CDR1 is SEHNR and CDR2 is FQNEAQ (reference sequence). The CDR3 is CASSPRGGLHNEQFF. CDR3 nucleotides: TGTGCCAGCAGCCCCAGGGGGGGGCTCCACAATGAGCAGTTCTTC.

The chain links TRBV27 to TRBJ2-7; 9 nucleotides match TRBD2. Trimming cost V 6 bases and J 0 bases; bases outside gene matches: 15. The germline V gene has CDR1 MNHEY and CDR2 SMNVEV (reference sequence). The CDR3 extends over 18 amino acids. As DNA, the CDR3 is TGTGCCAGCAGCTGGGGGCTAGCGGGGACCCCCAGCTCCTACGAGCAGTACTTC. It specifies CASSWGLAGTPSSYEQYF.

The rearrangement joins TRBV18 to TRBJ1-2, with D uncertain. This CDR3 has 15 amino acids. The V and J ends lost 2 bases and 3 bases respectively, with 13 bases between them. Per germline, CDR1 KGHSH and CDR2 LQKENI. CDR3 protein: CASSPGQDGYYGYTF. The CDR3 DNA reads as TGTGCCAGCTCACCAGGGCAGGACGGATACTATGGCTACACCTTC. Full variable domain (outside the CDR3, taken from reference TRBV18 and TRBJ1-2): NAGVMQNPRHLVRRRGQEARLRCSPMKGHSHVYWYRQLPEEGLKFMVYLQKENIIDESGMPKERFSAEFPKEGPSILRIQQVVRGDSAAYFCASSPGQDGYYGYTFGSGTRLTVV.

The chain links TRBV19 to TRBJ1-2; D not resolved. V was shortened by 9 bases and J by 7 bases, with 9 bases between the two germline ends. Germline V gives CDR1 LNHDA, CDR2 SQIVND (reference sequence). The CDR3 extends over 10 amino acids. The CDR3 DNA sequence: TGTGCCAGCGCCGGGTTTGGCTACACCTTC. Amino acids: CASAGFGYTF.